Listed below are T cell receptor beta chains from one sample, sequenced in a study of blood T cell repertoires in COVID-19. The repertoire was sequenced with immunoSEQ multiplex PCR; TCRdb's copy has only in-frame clones and lacks some. The table records around 250,000 clones, around 86% of them present only once. The source material was peripheral blood. The receptor source for this set is a woman older than 75 with COVID-19, enrolled during active disease. The CDR3 runs from the conserved cysteine through the conserved F or W. A D gene is named only where the DNA matches it firmly. Only some rows state a clone size, as once, few, many or a class for expanded clones.

TRBJ1-4 | - | once | TRBV18 | CASSPPVQGSREKLFF | TGTGCCAGCTCACCACCCGTCCAGGGTTCGCGGGAAAAACTGTTTTTT
TRBJ1-3 | - | - | TRBV19 | CASSISVSGNTIYF | TGTGCCAGTAGTATCAGTGTCTCTGGAAACACCATATATTTT
TRBJ1-6 | TRBD1 | once | TRBV29-1 | CSVRQGAPNSPLHF | TGCAGCGTACGACAGGGGGCGCCTAATTCACCCCTCCACTTT
TRBJ2-4 | - | - | TRBV7-9 | CASSLVDFKNIQYF | TGTGCCAGCAGCTTAGTAGATTTCAAAAACATTCAGTACTTC
TRBJ2-3 | TRBD1 | - | TRBV7-9 | CASSPGTADTQYF | TGTGCCAGCAGCCCCGGGACAGCAGATACGCAGTATTTT
TRBJ2-5 | TRBD1 | - | TRBV5-6 | CASSLGTGGLTQYF | TGTGCCAGCAGCTTGGGGACAGGGGGGCTGACCCAGTACTTC
TRBJ2-3 | - | - | TRBV7-2 | CASSLALRGGSDTQYF | TGTGCCAGCAGCTTAGCTCTAAGGGGGGGGTCAGATACGCAGTATTTT
TRBJ1-4 | TRBD1 | - | TRBV2 | CASSRRGQGDEKLFF | TGTGCCAGCAGTCGGAGGGGACAGGGGGATGAAAAACTGTTTTTT
TRBJ2-2 | - | - | TRBV19 | CASTLTGIGGELFF | TGTGCCAGTACCCTAACGGGGATAGGCGGGGAGCTGTTTTTT
TRBJ1-2 | TRBD1 | - | TRBV28 | CATLHGTGDQGGYTF | TGTGCCACCCTACACGGGACAGGGGATCAGGGTGGCTACACCTTC
TRBJ2-1 | TRBD2 | - | TRBV7-2 | CASSHSGGPWEQFF | TGTGCCAGCAGCCATAGCGGGGGGCCCTGGGAGCAGTTCTTC
TRBJ2-5 | - | - | TRBV5-1 | CASSLSGQGGETQYF | TGCGCCAGCAGCTTGTCTGGGCAGGGGGGTGAGACCCAGTACTTC
TRBJ1-6 | TRBD1 | - | TRBV11-2 | CASSPRGQGISPLHF | TGTGCCAGCAGCCCACGGGGACAGGGGATTTCACCCCTCCACTTT
TRBJ2-3 | TRBD1 | - | TRBV5-1 | CASSSATAGGTQYF | TGCGCCAGCAGCTCCGCGACCGCAGGGGGTACGCAGTATTTT
TRBJ2-5 | - | - | TRBV19 | CASSTGGLQETQYF | TGTGCCAGTAGCACCGGGGGGCTCCAAGAGACCCAGTACTTC
TRBJ2-1 | - | - | TRBV19 | CASSKGIGDEQFF | TGTGCCAGTAGTAAGGGGATCGGCGATGAGCAGTTCTTC
TRBJ1-2 | TRBD1 | once | TRBV2 | CASSVGRGDSYGYTF | TGTGCCAGCAGTGTGGGCAGGGGGGACTCCTATGGCTACACCTTC
TRBJ1-5 | - | - | TRBV4-3 | CASSQDFGIGRRVGVYQPQHF | TGCGCCAGCAGCCAAGATTTCGGCATAGGACGCAGGGTCGGAGTCTACCAGCCCCAGCATTTT
TRBJ2-5 | - | - | TRBV7-9 | CASSEQEETQYF | TGTGCCAGCAGTGAACAGGAAGAGACCCAGTACTTC
TRBJ2-2 | TRBD2 | - | TRBV10-2 | CASSESGRGKGSGELFF | TGCGCCAGCAGTGAGTCGGGGAGGGGAAAGGGTTCCGGGGAGCTGTTTTTT
TRBJ1-1 | - | few | TRBV6-5 | CASSVQGHDTEAFF | TGTGCCAGCAGCGTGCAGGGGCATGACACTGAAGCTTTCTTT
TRBJ1-4 | - | - | TRBV6-5 | CASRRDTTNEKLFF | TGTGCCAGCAGGAGGGACACAACTAATGAAAAACTGTTTTTT
TRBJ1-2 | - | - | TRBV6-1 | CASSAGGRGGDNYGYTF | TGTGCCAGCAGTGCCGGTGGGAGGGGAGGCGATAACTATGGCTACACCTTC
TRBJ1-6 | - | - | TRBV19 | CASSTGLQVDSPLHF | TGTGCCAGTAGTACTGGGCTCCAGGTCGATTCACCCCTCCACTTT
TRBJ2-2 | - | - | TRBV5-4 | CASSLGAGNTGELFF | TGTGCCAGCAGCTTGGGAGCGGGGAACACCGGGGAGCTGTTTTTT
TRBJ2-3 | TRBD2 | - | TRBV2 | CASMVSGGNTDTQYF | TGTGCCAGCATGGTTAGCGGGGGAAACACAGATACGCAGTATTTT
TRBJ1-5 | TRBD1 | - | TRBV28 | CASSLTGRTAQPQHF | TGTGCCAGCAGCCTGACAGGGCGTACTGCCCAGCCCCAGCATTTT
TRBJ1-2 | TRBD1 | - | TRBV5-5 | CASSLGPTGANYGYTF | TGTGCCAGCAGCTTGGGACCGACAGGGGCAAACTATGGCTACACCTTC
TRBJ2-7 | - | once | TRBV19 | CASSHTNRVYEQYF | TGTGCCAGTAGCCATACTAACAGGGTCTACGAGCAGTACTTC
TRBJ2-3 | TRBD2 | - | TRBV5-1 | CASSLKISGGTDTQYF | TGCGCCAGCAGCTTGAAAATTAGCGGGGGGACAGATACGCAGTATTTT
TRBJ2-7 | - | - | TRBV5-1 | CASSPAGNYEQYF | TGCGCCAGCAGCCCCGCGGGGAACTACGAGCAGTACTTC
TRBJ2-3 | TRBD1 | - | TRBV9 | CASSGSDRGTDTQYF | TGTGCCAGCAGCGGCTCTGACAGGGGAACAGATACGCAGTATTTT
TRBJ1-1 | TRBD1 | - | TRBV3-1/TRBV3-2 | CASSGQGDTEAFF | TGTGCCAGCAGTGGACAGGGGGACACTGAAGCTTTCTTT
TRBJ1-2 | - | - | TRBV7-9 | CASSVPGLDGYTF | TGTGCCAGCAGCGTTCCGGGACTGGATGGCTACACCTTC
TRBJ1-6 | TRBD1 | - | TRBV28 | CASSLPTPWTGGGGGYNSPLHF | TGTGCCAGCAGTTTACCGACTCCCTGGACAGGGGGCGGGGGGGGATATAATTCACCCCTCCACTTT
TRBJ2-7 | - | - | TRBV3-1/TRBV3-2 | CASSQAGGANYEQYF | TGTGCCAGCAGCCAAGCTGGCGGGGCAAACTACGAGCAGTACTTC
TRBJ2-2 | - | - | TRBV28 | CASSLSGYNGELFF | TGTGCCAGCAGTTTAAGCGGGTATAACGGGGAGCTGTTTTTT
TRBJ1-5 | - | - | TRBV19 | CASSLSGQRLNQPQHF | TGTGCCAGTAGCTTGAGCGGACAGCGTTTAAATCAGCCCCAGCATTTT
TRBJ1-2 | - | - | TRBV29-1 | CSVGEGSYGYTF | TGCAGCGTTGGGGAGGGTTCCTATGGCTACACCTTC
TRBJ2-1 | TRBD2 | - | TRBV5-5 | CASSLGLGSGYNEQFF | TGTGCCAGCAGCTTGGGATTGGGTAGCGGGTACAATGAGCAGTTCTTC
TRBJ2-1 | TRBD1 | - | TRBV5-4 | CASSSGSNRGPGNEQFF | TGTGCCAGCAGCTCCGGATCAAACAGGGGGCCAGGAAATGAGCAGTTCTTC
TRBJ1-4 | TRBD1 | - | TRBV10-3 | CAISDRVNEKLFF | TGTGCCATCTCGGACAGGGTTAATGAAAAACTGTTTTTT
TRBJ1-2 | - | - | TRBV6-5 | CASTQQGIGGYTF | TGTGCCAGCACCCAACAGGGAATCGGGGGCTACACCTTC
TRBJ2-3 | - | - | TRBV5-1 | CASSPLQGMSTDTQYF | TGCGCCAGCAGCCCCCTACAGGGAATGAGCACAGATACGCAGTATTTT
TRBJ2-2 | TRBD1 | - | TRBV7-7 | CASSPRTGGNTGELFF | TGTGCTAGCAGCCCCCGGACAGGGGGCAACACCGGGGAGCTGTTTTTT
TRBJ1-3 | - | - | TRBV6-5 | CASRRQPLGGNTIYF | TGTGCCAGCAGACGACAGCCTCTGGGTGGAAACACCATATATTTT
TRBJ2-1 | - | once | TRBV18 | CASSPPATRDEQFF | TGTGCCAGCTCACCACCGGCTACTAGGGATGAGCAGTTCTTC
TRBJ1-3 | - | - | TRBV4-2 | CASSPRTMGGSGNTIYF | TGTGCCAGCAGCCCACGGACAATGGGGGGCTCTGGAAACACCATATATTTT
TRBJ1-2 | TRBD1 | - | TRBV28 | CASSPDRLRGYTF | TGTGCCAGCAGTCCGGACAGGCTTCGGGGCTACACCTTC
TRBJ2-4 | TRBD2 | - | TRBV5-1 | CASSLAGVGGIIAKNIQYF | TGCGCCAGCAGCTTGGCTGGGGTCGGGGGGATCATAGCCAAAAACATTCAGTACTTC
TRBJ1-2 | - | once | TRBV5-1 | CASSVQGHSNVMANYGYTF | TGCGCCAGCAGCGTCCAGGGACACTCGAACGTGATGGCTAACTATGGCTACACCTTC
TRBJ1-4 | - | - | TRBV28 | CASTTIGQINEKLFF | TGTGCCAGCACCACCATCGGACAGATTAATGAAAAACTGTTTTTT
TRBJ1-5 | TRBD1 | - | TRBV29-1 | CSVRVTGSNQPQHF | TGCAGCGTGAGAGTGACAGGGTCCAATCAGCCCCAGCATTTT
TRBJ1-4 | TRBD1 | - | TRBV5-1 | CASSSSPGQLNEKLFF | TGCGCCAGCAGCTCGTCTCCGGGACAGCTAAATGAAAAACTGTTTTTT
TRBJ2-5 | - | - | TRBV4-2 | CASSQVWGQVETQYF | TGTGCCAGCAGCCAAGTTTGGGGGCAGGTGGAGACCCAGTACTTC
TRBJ1-5 | - | few | TRBV6-6 | CASSYPEDNQPQHF | TGTGCCAGCAGTTACCCAGAAGACAATCAGCCCCAGCATTTT
TRBJ2-3 | TRBD2 | - | TRBV24-1 | CATSEARLAGGADTQYF | TGTGCCACCAGTGAGGCTAGACTAGCGGGGGGAGCGGATACGCAGTATTTT
TRBJ2-1 | TRBD2 | - | TRBV2 | CASSVPLGLAGGDEQFF | TGTGCCAGCAGCGTACCACTAGGACTAGCGGGGGGGGATGAGCAGTTCTTC
TRBJ2-1 | TRBD2 | - | TRBV3-1/TRBV3-2 | CASSPTSGGAEEQFF | TGTGCCAGCAGCCCCACTAGCGGGGGGGCGGAAGAGCAGTTCTTC
TRBJ1-5 | - | - | TRBV7-2 | CASSPVGHYSNQPQHF | TGTGCCAGCAGCCCGGTGGGGCATTATAGCAATCAGCCCCAGCATTTT